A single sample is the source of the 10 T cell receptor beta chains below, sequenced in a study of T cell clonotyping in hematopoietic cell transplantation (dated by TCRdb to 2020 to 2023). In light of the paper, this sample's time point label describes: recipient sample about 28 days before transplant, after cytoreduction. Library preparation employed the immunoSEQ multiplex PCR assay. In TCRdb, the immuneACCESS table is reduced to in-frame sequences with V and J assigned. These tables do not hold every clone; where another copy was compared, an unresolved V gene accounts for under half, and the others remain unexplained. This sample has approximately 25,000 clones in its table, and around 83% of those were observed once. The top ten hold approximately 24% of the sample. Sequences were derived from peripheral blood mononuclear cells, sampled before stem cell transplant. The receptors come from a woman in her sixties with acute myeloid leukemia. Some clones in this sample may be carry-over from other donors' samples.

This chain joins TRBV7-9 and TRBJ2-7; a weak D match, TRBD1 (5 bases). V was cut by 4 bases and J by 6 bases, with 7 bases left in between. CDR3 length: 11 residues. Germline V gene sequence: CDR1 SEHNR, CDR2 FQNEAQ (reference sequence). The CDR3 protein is CASSSDSEQYF. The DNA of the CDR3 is TGTGCCAGCAGCTCAGACAGCGAGCAGTACTTC.

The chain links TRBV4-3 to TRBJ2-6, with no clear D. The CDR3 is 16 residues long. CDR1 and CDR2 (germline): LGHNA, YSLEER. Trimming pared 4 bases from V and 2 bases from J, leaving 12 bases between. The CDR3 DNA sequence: TGCGCCAGCAGCCCTAAGGTGGGGACTGGGGCCAACGTCCTGACTTTC. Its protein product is CASSPKVGTGANVLTF.

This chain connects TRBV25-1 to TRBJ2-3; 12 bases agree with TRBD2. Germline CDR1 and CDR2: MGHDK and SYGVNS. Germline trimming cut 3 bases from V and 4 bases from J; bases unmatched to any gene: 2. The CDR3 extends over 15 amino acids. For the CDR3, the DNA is TGTGCCAGCAGTGAGGCTAGCGGGGGGGCAGATACGCAGTATTTT. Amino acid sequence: CASSEASGGADTQYF.

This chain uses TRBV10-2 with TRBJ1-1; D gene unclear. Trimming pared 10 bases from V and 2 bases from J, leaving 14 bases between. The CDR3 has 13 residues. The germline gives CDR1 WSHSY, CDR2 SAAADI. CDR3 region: CATRLGHNTEAFF. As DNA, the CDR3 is TGCGCCACCAGGCTAGGGCATAACACTGAAGCTTTCTTT.

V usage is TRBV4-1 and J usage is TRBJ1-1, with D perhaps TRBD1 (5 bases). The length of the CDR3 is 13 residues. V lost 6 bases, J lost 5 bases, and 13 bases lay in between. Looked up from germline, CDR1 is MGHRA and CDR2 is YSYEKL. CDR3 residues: CASSRGVRTEAFF. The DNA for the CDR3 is TGCGCCAGCAGTCGAGGGGTGAGGACTGAAGCTTTCTTT.

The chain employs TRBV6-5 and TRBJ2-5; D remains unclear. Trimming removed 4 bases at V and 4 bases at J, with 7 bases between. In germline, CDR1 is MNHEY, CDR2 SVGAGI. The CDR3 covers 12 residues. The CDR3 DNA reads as TGTGCCAGCAGTTCCCGGGCAGAGACCCAGTACTTC. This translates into CASSSRAETQYF.

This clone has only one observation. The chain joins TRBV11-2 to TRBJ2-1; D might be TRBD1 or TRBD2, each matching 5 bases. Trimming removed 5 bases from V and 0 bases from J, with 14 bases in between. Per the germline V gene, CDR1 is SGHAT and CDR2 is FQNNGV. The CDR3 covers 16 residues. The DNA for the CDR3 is TGTGCCAGCAGCCCACTAGGGGTGAGCTCCTACAATGAGCAGTTCTTC. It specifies CASSPLGVSSYNEQFF.

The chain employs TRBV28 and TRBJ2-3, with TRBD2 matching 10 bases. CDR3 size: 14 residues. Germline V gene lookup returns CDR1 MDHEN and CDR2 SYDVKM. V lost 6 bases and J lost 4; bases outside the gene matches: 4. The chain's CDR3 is CASRDSGRADTQYF. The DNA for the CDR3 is TGTGCCAGCAGGGACAGCGGGAGGGCAGATACGCAGTATTTT.

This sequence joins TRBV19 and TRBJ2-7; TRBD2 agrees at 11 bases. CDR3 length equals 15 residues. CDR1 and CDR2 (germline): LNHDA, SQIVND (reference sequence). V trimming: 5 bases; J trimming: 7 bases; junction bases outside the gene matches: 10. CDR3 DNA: TGTGCCAGTAGTCCAGCTAGCGGGAGGTCGGGAGAGCAGTACTTC. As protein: CASSPASGRSGEQYF.

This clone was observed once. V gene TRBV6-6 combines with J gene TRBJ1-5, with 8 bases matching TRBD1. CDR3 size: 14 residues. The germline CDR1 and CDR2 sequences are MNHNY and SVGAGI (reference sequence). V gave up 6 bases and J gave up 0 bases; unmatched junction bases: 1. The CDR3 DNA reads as TGTGCCAGCAGCGGGACAGGTAGCAATCAGCCCCAGCATTTT. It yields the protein CASSGTGSNQPQHF.